This record concerns one TCR beta chain sequence. Its target antigen remains unknown. Base qualities were left out, and no much larger clone turns up one base away. The data derive from a study of blood T cell repertoires in COVID-19 (dated by TCRdb to about 2020). Broadly, across the study: The collaborator samples originated in the United States, Italy and Spain and spanned the acute and convalescent phases of COVID-19. Nearly every sample came with metadata listing a de-identified subject ID, COVID-19 status, age in years and sex. The dataset comprised deeply sampled blood TCRbeta repertoires from subjects exposed to, actively infected with, or recovered from COVID-19. Samples were obtained from the ongoing ImmuneRACE study (first 160 participants) and from about 1,300 subjects provided by 6 global collaborators. A freely available public database, intended as a resource for researchers studying the immune response to SARS-CoV-2, is where the repertoires were released. HLA class I and class II types, where available, came from metadata supplied by the sample provider rather than from assay-based typing. The prospective study material was composed of cDNA or gDNA derived from T cells, B-cell-depleted T cells, or PBMCs.

The immunoSEQ Assay, a bias-controlled multiplex PCR, was used to amplify TCRbeta CDR3 regions from genomic DNA. On the authors' methods: Nucleated cell counts per sample were estimated from amplification of reference gene primers within the assay. Sequence reads were collapsed and filtered to measure the absolute abundance of every unique TCRbeta CDR3 rearrangement. For each sample, productive Simpson clonality was calculated as the square root of Simpson's diversity index across productive rearrangements. The table comes from immuneACCESS by way of TCRdb, which keeps in-frame sequences with V and J called. Part of the clones is missing from these tables; in studies checked, under half for an unresolved V gene and the rest for unknown reasons. Clone size and V and J calls were adopted from that table, with D and trimming inferred from the DNA. The sample table records a few hundred thousand clones; approximately 85% of these occur just once. The biggest ten clones account for 9.5% to 11% of the sample.

The paper as a whole reports these results and caveats: How much clinical and demographic metadata was included differed by source and by participant, and the metadata was provided uncurated.

Each collaborating institution followed its own protocols to collect whole blood in K2EDTA tubes. Collaborator samples were shipped for TCRbeta analysis as frozen whole blood, isolated PBMCs, or DNA extracted from either sample type. The sequenced material came from peripheral blood. The receptor comes from a woman aged 70-85 years with acute or convalescent COVID-19.

The encoded CDR3 is CASSSPLAGDTDTQYF. The bases are TGTGCCAGCAGCTCACCCCTCGCGGGGGACACAGATACGCAGTATTTT. Recombination linked TRBV6-2 or TRBV6-3 to TRBJ2-3; a stretch of 7 junction bases matches TRBD2. CDR1 and CDR2 (MNHEY, SVGEGT) derive from the germline V gene. The CDR3, from cysteine to phenylalanine, totals 16 residues. Only the CDR3 DNA is retained, 48 bases long and in frame from the first base. The junction shows trimming of 6 bases on V and 2 bases on J, and the gene matches do not reach 11 bases of it.